The 21 T cell receptor beta chains below all came from one sample that was sequenced in a study of CD8+CD57+ T cells in acquired aplastic anemia. TCR beta VDJ and CDR3 were profiled, and genomic DNA was the template. TCRdb recomputed calls from the reads with MiXCR, one row per CDR3 protein. The sample holds a few hundred thousand distinct CDR3 sequences, around 30% seen once. Patients picked for sequencing had shown CD8+CD57+ cell expansion detected by flow cytometry. The sample was sorted CD4+, CD8+, or CD8+CD57+ T cells (not recorded which) from PBMCs. The receptors here all came from a human donor with aplastic anemia.

The chain is built from TRBV19 and TRBJ1-4; tentative D call: TRBD1 (6 bases). CDR3 length: 15 residues. With 2 bases removed from V and 5 bases from J, the gap between germline ends came to 12 bases. The germline V gene encodes CDR1 LNHDA and CDR2 SQIVND (reference sequence). CDR3 region: CASSIHWTDNEKLFF. CDR3 nucleotides: TGTGCCAGTAGTATACACTGGACAGACAATGAAAAACTGTTTTTT.

The chain uses TRBV12-3 or TRBV12-4 and TRBJ2-7; D perhaps matches TRBD2 (6 bases). V lost 4 bases to trimming and J lost 3 bases, with 7 bases between them. The CDR3 runs to 12 residues. In DNA, the CDR3 is TGTGCCAGCAGTTGGGGGGACTACGAGCAGTACTTC. Protein sequence: CASSWGDYEQYF.

About this clonotype: One end of the junction does not line up with germline, which may come from a read error. The chain is built from TRBV11-1 and TRBJ2-3; D might be TRBD1 or TRBD2, each matching 5 bases. The germline V gene has CDR1 SGHAT and CDR2 FQDESV (reference sequence). This CDR3 has 15 residues. CDR3 coding DNA: TGTGCCAGCACTCTAGGGGAGTTTTCGGTAGATAGGCAGTATTTT. Translated: CASTLGEFSVDRQYF. Complete variable domain (other parts from reference TRBV11-1 and TRBJ2-3): EAEVAQSPRYKITEKSQAVAFWCDPISGHATLYWYRQILGQGPELLVQFQDESVVDDSQLPKDRFSAERLKGVDSTLKIQPAELGDSAMYLCASTLGEFSVDRQYFGPGTRLTVL.

This clonotype has a count of ten or more. This sequence joins TRBV7-2 and TRBJ1-5; 9 nucleotides align to TRBD1. CDR3 length: 14 amino acids. CDR1 SGHTA and CDR2 FQGNSA come from the germline V gene. V dropped 5 bases and J dropped 5; count of bases not matched to a gene: 4. The CDR3 spells CASSVRDRDQPQHF. The CDR3 DNA reads TGTGCCAGCAGCGTCCGGGACAGGGATCAGCCCCAGCATTTT.

This clonotype occurred a few times. This chain uses TRBV19 with TRBJ2-3; 9 bases are a match to TRBD1. The CDR3 loop spans 16 amino acids. Germline CDR1 and CDR2: LNHDA and SQIVND (reference sequence). The junction had 10 bases not matched to a gene; V was cut back by 4 bases and J by 5 bases. CDR3 in DNA: TGTGCCAGTAGTAGCCCGGGACAGGGTCGGGGAGATACGCAGTATTTT. Protein product: CASSSPGQGRGDTQYF.

This clonotype was seen ten or more times. CDR3 sequence reads: CATSDSRTRTVQNIQYF. The CDR3 bases are TGTGCCACCAGTGATTCGAGGACAAGGACGGTCCAAAACATTCAGTACTTC. The chain combines TRBV24-1 with TRBJ2-4; possibly TRBD1 for D (5 bases). Germline values: CDR1 KGHDR, CDR2 SFDVKD. This CDR3 contains 17 residues. Between the trimmed V and J ends, which lost 2 bases and 5 bases, there was a span of 18 bases.

This clonotype was detected a few times. The chain combines TRBV6-2 or TRBV6-3 with TRBJ1-3, with D uncertain. CDR3 length: 14 amino acids. Trimming cost V 7 bases and J 4 bases, with 14 bases left between them. Germline lookup yields CDR1 MNHEY and CDR2 SVGEGT. CDR3 residues: CASTHRGSGNTIYF. The DNA of the CDR3 is TGTGCCAGCACCCACCGGGGTTCGGGAAACACCATATATTTT.

The table lists this clonotype with many counts. The rearrangement uses TRBV2 and TRBJ1-4; 10 nucleotides align to TRBD1. The germline V gene encodes CDR1 SNHLY and CDR2 FYNNEI. With 4 bases clipped from V and 8 bases from J, the junction kept 7 bases outside the gene matches. CDR3 length equals 15 residues. CDR3 DNA sequence: TGTGCCAGCAGTGGAACCGGGACAGGGGTGGAAAAACTGTTTTTT. Its translation is CASSGTGTGVEKLFF.

The table lists this clonotype with many counts. The V and J genes are TRBV19 and TRBJ1-5, with D perhaps matching TRBD1 (6 bases). Trimming took off 6 bases at V and 4 bases at J, with 16 bases between the two ends. The CDR3 is made up of 15 amino acids. Germline V gene sequence: CDR1 LNHDA, CDR2 SQIVND (reference sequence). As DNA, the CDR3 is TGTGCCAGTAGGGACGATCAGGGGTGGAATCAGCCCCAGCATTTT. Its translation is CASRDDQGWNQPQHF.

This clonotype was recorded a few times. The CDR3 region has the DNA TGCAGTACCGACCCAGGGGTTACAGATACGCAGTATTTT. Protein sequence: CSTDPGVTDTQYF. This chain links TRBV20-1 with TRBJ2-3; TRBD1 is a possible D gene (6 bases). Trimming took 8 bases from V and 3 from J, leaving 15 bases between them. Germline V gives CDR1 DFQATT, CDR2 SNEGSKA (reference sequence). CDR3 size: 13 residues.

This clonotype came up many times. The chain employs TRBV20-1 and TRBJ1-5; D remains ambiguous. The CDR3 consists of 17 residues. CDR1 and CDR2 (germline): DFQATT, SNEGSKA (reference sequence). V was trimmed by 5 bases and J by 0 bases, leaving 20 bases between them. The CDR3 region is CSASQTTATDSNQPQHF. In DNA, the CDR3 is TGCAGTGCTTCGCAAACCACGGCCACAGATAGCAATCAGCCCCAGCATTTT.

This clonotype was detected many times. The V and J genes are TRBV5-1 and TRBJ2-1; TRBD2 agrees at 10 bases. Germline V gene data show CDR1 as SGHRS and CDR2 as YFSETQ. The CDR3 extends over 16 amino acids. J lost 4 bases, V lost 2 bases, and 6 bases had no gene match. CDR3 in amino acids: CASSLRASGSYNEQFF. CDR3 DNA sequence: TGCGCCAGCAGCTTACGTGCTAGCGGGAGTTACAATGAGCAGTTCTTC.

Only a few counts were recorded for this clonotype. V gene TRBV24-1 combines with J gene TRBJ2-1, with 9 bases aligning to TRBD1. The germline CDR1 and CDR2 sequences are KGHDR and SFDVKD. After removal of 12 bases from V and 10 bases from J, the junction contained 9 bases not matched to a gene. The CDR3 sequence is 12 residues long. The CDR3: CAAGTGSGEQFF. The CDR3 bases are TGTGCCGCCGGGACAGGGTCGGGGGAGCAGTTCTTC.

Concerning this clonotype: A read error is possible here, since a much larger clone lies one base away. The CDR3 loop is CASSKDRASLYSNQPQHF. In nucleotides, the CDR3 is TGTGCCAGCAGCAAGGACAGGGCGAGTCTCTATAGCAATCAGCCCCAGCATTTT. The rearrangement uses TRBV11-1 and TRBJ1-5; 8 positions match TRBD1. Unmatched junction bases numbered 12, after V lost 5 bases and J lost 0 bases. Germline CDR1 is SGHAT and CDR2 is FQDESV (reference sequence). The CDR3 is 18 residues long.

This chain connects TRBV15 to TRBJ1-6; D gene ambiguous. CDR3 length: 13 residues. Germline lookup yields CDR1 LNHNV and CDR2 YYDKDF (reference sequence). The ends were cut back, 8 bases at V and 7 bases at J, with 12 bases in the middle. As DNA, the CDR3 is TGTGCCACCGGCGCGCTACTAAATTCACCCCTCCACTTT. This encodes CATGALLNSPLHF.

On this clonotype: One end of the junction varies from germline; a read error may be responsible. The chain has TRBV11-1 and TRBJ2-4, with D possibly being TRBD2 (6 bases). This CDR3 region has 17 residues. The V gene's germline CDR1 is SGHAT and CDR2 FQDESV (reference sequence). The CDR3 DNA follows: TGTGCCAGCAGCCTTTTCCCGGGAGTATTATCCAAGAACATTCAGTACTTC. This codes for CASSLFPGVLSKNIQYF.

This clonotype was recorded at least ten times. The chain has TRBV9 and TRBJ1-6; no definite D call. CDR3 length equals 15 residues. Germline V gives CDR1 SGDLS, CDR2 YYNGEE. V was clipped by 0 bases and J by 7 bases, with 11 bases between them. DNA of the CDR3: TGTGCCAGCAGCGTAGACGTAGTTTCCAATTCACCCCTCCACTTT. Its translation is CASSVDVVSNSPLHF.

V usage is TRBV30 and J usage is TRBJ2-6; D ambiguous. This CDR3 comprises 15 residues. Trimming took 5 bases from V and 0 from J, leaving 11 bases between them. Germline V gene sequence: CDR1 GTSNPN, CDR2 SVGIG (reference sequence). The CDR3 sequence: CAWSHAFSGANVLTF. CDR3 sequence (DNA): TGTGCCTGGTCTCACGCCTTCTCTGGGGCCAACGTCCTGACTTTC.

This clonotype has ten or more counts. Written as DNA, the CDR3 is TGCGCCAGCAGCCACGGTACCATGACAAGGACAGATACGCAGTATTTT. Translated, it gives CASSHGTMTRTDTQYF. The rearrangement links TRBV4-3 to TRBJ2-3; no clear D gene. The germline V gene has CDR1 LGHNA and CDR2 YSLEER. The CDR3 extends over 16 amino acids. V lost 3 bases to trimming and J lost 3 bases, with 16 bases between them.

The chain combines TRBV7-9 with TRBJ2-2; the D gene is possibly TRBD2 (5 bases). CDR1 SEHNR and CDR2 FQNEAQ come from the germline V gene (reference sequence). V dropped 7 bases and J dropped 5 bases, with 8 bases sitting between them. There are 12 residues in the CDR3. This chain's CDR3 is CASNRETGELFF. The CDR3 region has the DNA TGTGCCAGCAATAGGGAGACCGGGGAGCTGTTTTTT.

This clonotype was found a few times. This rearrangement joins TRBV3-1 to TRBJ1-3; D is unresolved. The germline V gene has CDR1 LGHDT and CDR2 YNNKEL (reference sequence). Trimming removed 0 bases at V and 9 bases at J, with 15 bases between. The CDR3 contains 15 residues. This chain's CDR3 is CASSQESTAIRTIYF. The DNA for the CDR3 is TGTGCCAGCAGCCAAGAAAGCACAGCGATCCGCACCATATATTTT.